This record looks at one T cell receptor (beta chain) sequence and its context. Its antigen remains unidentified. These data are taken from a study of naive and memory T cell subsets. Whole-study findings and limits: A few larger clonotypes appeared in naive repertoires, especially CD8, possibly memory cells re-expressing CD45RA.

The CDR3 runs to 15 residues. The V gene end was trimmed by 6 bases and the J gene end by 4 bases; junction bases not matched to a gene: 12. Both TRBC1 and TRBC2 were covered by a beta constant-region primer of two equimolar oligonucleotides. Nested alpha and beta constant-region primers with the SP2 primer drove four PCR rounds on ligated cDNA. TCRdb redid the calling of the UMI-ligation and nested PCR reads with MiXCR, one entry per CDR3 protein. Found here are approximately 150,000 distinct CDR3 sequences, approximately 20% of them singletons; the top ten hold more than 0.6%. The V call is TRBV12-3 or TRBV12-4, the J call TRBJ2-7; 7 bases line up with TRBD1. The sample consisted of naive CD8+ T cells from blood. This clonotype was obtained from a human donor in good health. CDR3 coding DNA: TGTGCCAGCAGCCATACCGGGACAGCTGGATACGAGCAGTACTTC. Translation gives CASSHTGTAGYEQYF.